The 23 T cell receptor beta chains given below trace back to one sample, sequenced in a study of blood T cell repertoires in COVID-19. This table comes from immunoSEQ multiplex PCR, and its TCRdb copy is limited to in-frame clones, with some not included. The repertoire holds around 100,000 clones, with around 87% as singletons. The sequencing input was peripheral blood. The receptors derive from a woman between 25 and 40 years old with acute or convalescent COVID-19.

This sequence joins TRBV23-1 and TRBJ2-2, with a tentative D call TRBD2 (7 bases). TRBV23-1 counts as an open reading frame of uncertain function. The V end lost 8 bases, the J end lost 0 bases, and 13 bases lay between the germline ends. The CDR3 runs to 15 residues. The CDR3 loop is CASSPGGANTGELFF. For the CDR3, the DNA is TGCGCCAGCTCCCCGGGGGGCGCGAACACCGGGGAGCTGTTTTTT.

The chain is built from TRBV10-2 and TRBJ2-7; D possibly corresponds to TRBD2 (5 bases). Trimming stripped 7 bases from V and 7 bases from J, with 14 bases between. The CDR3 totals 12 residues. CDR1 is WSHSY, CDR2 SAAADI, per germline. The CDR3 nucleotides read TGCGCCAGCAAGGACTTTTCGGAAGAGCAGTACTTC. It specifies CASKDFSEEQYF.

This clone appeared once. The chain combines TRBV7-9 with TRBJ2-1, with D possibly TRBD2 on 6 matching bases. Germline V lookup: CDR1 SEHNR, CDR2 FQNEAQ (reference sequence). The V gene lost 8 bases and the J gene lost 4 bases, with 18 bases spanning the gap. The CDR3 spans 15 residues. The DNA for the CDR3 is TGTGCCAGCCTCGGGGGTGGGCAGGGATACAATGAGCAGTTCTTC. This gives the protein CASLGGGQGYNEQFF.

The CDR3 is CASTPYGDQPQHF. The CDR3 DNA reads as TGTGCCAGCACCCCCTACGGGGATCAGCCCCAGCATTTT. The V and J genes are TRBV6-6 and TRBJ1-5; no definite D call. The CDR3 has 13 residues. V was cut by 7 bases and J by 5 bases, with 12 bases left in between. CDR1 is MNHNY, CDR2 SVGAGI, per germline (reference sequence).

The chain recombines TRBV30 with TRBJ1-1; 8 positions match TRBD1. The CDR3 extends over 13 amino acids. V lost 2 bases to trimming and J lost 5 bases; unmatched junction nucleotides: 4. Germline V gene sequence: CDR1 GTSNPN, CDR2 SVGIG (reference sequence). CDR3 sequence (DNA): TGTGCCTGGAGTAGGACAGGGAGAACTGAAGCTTTCTTT. It codes for CAWSRTGRTEAFF.

The chain is built from TRBV7-9 and TRBJ1-1, with D unresolved. The CDR3 has 14 amino acids. Germline-derived CDR1 and CDR2 are SEHNR and FQNEAQ (reference sequence). Trimming pared 3 bases from V and 1 base from J, leaving 9 bases between. The CDR3 sequence is CASSLVGANTEAFF. The DNA for the CDR3 is TGTGCCAGCAGCTTGGTGGGCGCGAACACTGAAGCTTTCTTT.

The V gene is TRBV6-5, the J gene TRBJ1-2; a possible D gene is TRBD1 (6 bases). The ends were cut back, 7 bases at V and 4 bases at J, with 13 bases in the middle. The CDR3 covers 13 residues. Germline-derived CDR1 and CDR2 are MNHEY and SVGAGI. The CDR3 region has the DNA TGTGCCAGCACTAAAACAGGGAGCTATGGCTACACCTTC. Its protein is CASTKTGSYGYTF.

The rearrangement joins TRBV6-5 to TRBJ2-2; TRBD2 might be the D (6 bases). The CDR3 has 15 residues. Trimming pared 6 bases from V and 5 bases from J, leaving 16 bases between. Germline V gene lookup returns CDR1 MNHEY and CDR2 SVGAGI. CDR3 region: CASSRGLTWTGELFF. DNA for the CDR3: TGTGCCAGCAGCCGGGGACTTACTTGGACCGGGGAGCTGTTTTTT.

The rearrangement uses TRBV11-3 and TRBJ2-3; perhaps TRBD1 as D (5 bases). The ends were cut back, 4 bases at V and 5 bases at J, with 13 bases in the middle. The CDR3 consists of 14 residues. The germline V gene encodes CDR1 SGHNT and CDR2 YENEEA. CDR3 residues: CASSSGHLRDTQYF. The CDR3 nucleotides read TGTGCCAGCAGCTCCGGACACCTAAGAGATACGCAGTATTTT.

The V gene is TRBV3-1 (or the pseudogene TRBV3-2), the J gene TRBJ2-7; 8 bases match TRBD1. CDR1 and CDR2 from the germline V gene are LGHDT and YNNKEL (reference sequence). V shed 1 base and J 5 bases; nucleotides not matched to a gene: 7. The CDR3 length is 15 residues. CDR3 amino acids: CASSQGTGREDEQYF. In DNA form, the CDR3 reads TGTGCCAGCAGCCAAGGGACAGGGCGGGAAGACGAGCAGTACTTC.

J is TRBJ2-7 and V is TRBV7-8; TRBD1 might be the D (6 bases). Deletions cut 4 bases from V and 2 bases from J, with 9 bases between. CDR1 is SGHVS and CDR2 is FQNEAQ in the germline V gene. This CDR3 has 13 residues. CDR3 sequence reads: CASSYDRTYEQYF. CDR3 DNA sequence: TGTGCCAGCAGCTATGACAGGACCTACGAGCAGTACTTC.

V and J are TRBV18 and TRBJ2-3, with 8 nucleotides matching TRBD1. The V and J ends lost 4 bases and 1 base, in that order; junction bases with no gene match: 1. CDR3 length: 14 residues. Germline CDR1 is KGHSH and CDR2 is LQKENI. CDR3 sequence (DNA): TGTGCCAGCTCACTGGGACAGGGCACAGATACGCAGTATTTT. It translates to CASSLGQGTDTQYF.

The V and J genes are TRBV27 and TRBJ2-7, with D unresolved. The V end was cut by 6 bases, the J end by 0 bases, with 12 bases between. The CDR3 has 14 amino acids. Germline-derived CDR1 and CDR2 are MNHEY and SMNVEV (reference sequence). The CDR3 DNA reads as TGTGCCAGCAGCCCGGTAGTAACCTCCTACGAGCAGTACTTC. The encoded protein is CASSPVVTSYEQYF.

The chain couples TRBV24-1 to TRBJ2-3, with D tentatively TRBD1 (5 bases). V was shortened by 9 bases and J by 4 bases, with 13 bases between the two germline ends. The CDR3 consists of 13 residues. Germline CDR1 is KGHDR and CDR2 is SFDVKD. Here the CDR3 DNA reads TGTGCCACCCAACAGGTGTGGGCAGATACGCAGTATTTT. It encodes CATQQVWADTQYF.

The chain has TRBV6-6 and TRBJ2-7, with TRBD2 matching 8 bases. CDR1 is MNHNY and CDR2 is SVGAGI in the germline V gene (reference sequence). The CDR3 spans 14 residues. The V gene end was trimmed by 2 bases and the J gene end by 4 bases; junction bases not matched to a gene: 4. The CDR3 coding sequence is TGTGCCAGCAGTTACACGGGGGGGCCTTACGAGCAGTACTTC. Translation gives CASSYTGGPYEQYF.

On this clone itself: At one of its ends the junction is not consistent with the germline gene, which may arise from a read error. CDR3 protein: CASMADRMNTEAFF. The CDR3 nucleotides read TGTGCCAGCATGGCGGACAGGATGAACACTGAAGCTTTCTTC. V is TRBV2 and J is TRBJ1-1; 7 bases map to TRBD1. This CDR3 is 14 amino acids long. Germline V gene data show CDR1 as SNHLY and CDR2 as FYNNEI.

This chain connects TRBV11-3 to TRBJ2-1; TRBD1 is a possible D gene (7 bases). This CDR3 contains 16 residues. Germline values: CDR1 SGHNT, CDR2 YENEEA. Trimming left V 6 bases short and J 0 bases short, with 15 bases between. In nucleotides, the CDR3 is TGTGCCAGCAGTGACGGCGGGACAGTCTCCTACAATGAGCAGTTCTTC. Protein: CASSDGGTVSYNEQFF.

The chain joins TRBV11-3 to TRBJ2-1; 11 nucleotides line up with TRBD1. The CDR3 runs 17 residues. The V segment lost 8 bases and the J segment 7 bases; nucleotides outside the gene matches: 16. CDR1 is SGHNT, CDR2 YENEEA, per germline. The CDR3 DNA reads TGTGCCAGCTCCGGGACAGGGGGATCGAAGGTAATTAATGAGCAGTTCTTC. It encodes CASSGTGGSKVINEQFF.

The rearrangement joins TRBV2 to TRBJ1-5; TRBD1 is a possible D gene (6 bases). The V gene's germline CDR1 is SNHLY and CDR2 FYNNEI. The CDR3 sequence is 14 residues long. V lost 4 bases and J 3 bases, leaving 10 bases between the germline ends. The CDR3 region is CASSGGPANQPQHF. The CDR3 DNA is TGTGCCAGCAGTGGGGGGCCGGCCAATCAGCCCCAGCATTTT.

This rearrangement joins TRBV3-1 (or the pseudogene TRBV3-2) to TRBJ1-3; tentative D call: TRBD1 (5 bases). V gave up 0 bases and J gave up 2 bases, with 11 bases separating them. Per germline, CDR1 LGHDT and CDR2 YNNKEL (reference sequence). This CDR3 contains 16 residues. CDR3 DNA: TGTGCCAGCAGCCAAGATAAGCCAGGGCCTGGAAACACCATATATTTT. It yields the protein CASSQDKPGPGNTIYF.

V gene TRBV7-9 combines with J gene TRBJ2-5, with 7 positions matching TRBD2. The V segment lost 3 bases and the J segment 3 bases; nucleotides outside the gene matches: 7. CDR1 SEHNR and CDR2 FQNEAQ come from the germline V gene (reference sequence). This CDR3 has 15 amino acids. DNA for the CDR3: TGTGCCAGCAGCTTCCGGGACCGGGGGGAAGAGACCCAGTACTTC. Amino acids: CASSFRDRGEETQYF.

The chain is built from TRBV2 and TRBJ1-5, with a weak D call TRBD1 (6 bases). The ends were cut back, 8 bases at V and 4 bases at J, with 12 bases in the middle. This CDR3 has 13 amino acids. Germline V CDR1 and CDR2: SNHLY, FYNNEI. CDR3 sequence reads: CASWGGANQPQHF. DNA for the CDR3: TGTGCCAGCTGGGGGGGGGCTAATCAGCCCCAGCATTTT. Complete variable domain (other parts from reference TRBV2 and TRBJ1-5): EPEVTQTPSHQVTQMGQEVILRCVPISNHLYFYWYRQILGQKVEFLVSFYNNEISEKSEIFDDQFSVERPDGSNFTLKIRSTKLEDSAMYFCASWGGANQPQHFGDGTRLSIL.

The CDR3 nucleotides read TGTGCCATCAGTCCCGGGGGGGGCAAGAACGAGCAGTACTTC. Residues: CAISPGGGKNEQYF. The gene calls are TRBV10-3 and TRBJ2-7; 8 bases agree with TRBD2. Germline assignment: CDR1 ENHRY and CDR2 SYGVKD. Trimming took 5 bases from V and 5 from J; bases not matched to a gene: 8. The CDR3 is 14 residues long.